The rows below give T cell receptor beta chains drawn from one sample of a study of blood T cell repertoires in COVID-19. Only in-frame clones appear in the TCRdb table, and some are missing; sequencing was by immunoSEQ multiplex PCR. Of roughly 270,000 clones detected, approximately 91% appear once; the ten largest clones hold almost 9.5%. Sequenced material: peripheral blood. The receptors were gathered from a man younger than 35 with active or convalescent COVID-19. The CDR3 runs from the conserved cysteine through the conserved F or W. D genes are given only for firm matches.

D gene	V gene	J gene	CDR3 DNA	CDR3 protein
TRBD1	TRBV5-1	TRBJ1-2	TGCGCCAGCAGCGATACAGGGGGCTATGGCTACACCTTC	CASSDTGGYGYTF
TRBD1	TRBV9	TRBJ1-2	TGTGCCAGCAGCGCCCGGGACAGGGACCGAGTCTATGGCTACACCTTC	CASSARDRDRVYGYTF
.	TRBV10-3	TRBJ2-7	TGTGCCAGCCGCGTGCAGTACTTC	CASRVQYF
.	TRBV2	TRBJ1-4	TGTGCCAGCAGGTTAGGTCTCAGGGGAACTAATGAAAAACTGTTTTTT	CASRLGLRGTNEKLFF
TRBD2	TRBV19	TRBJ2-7	TGTGCCAGTAGTATAGGATCGACTAGCGGGGGGACAGCCTACGAGCAGTACTTC	CASSIGSTSGGTAYEQYF
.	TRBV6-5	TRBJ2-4	TGTGCCAGCAGTTACTCGTCTGGGGCTTACATTCAGTACTTC	CASSYSSGAYIQYF
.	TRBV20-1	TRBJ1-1	TGCAGTGCTCGGGTGATTGAAGCTTTCTTT	CSARVIEAFF
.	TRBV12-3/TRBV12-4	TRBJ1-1	TGTGCCAGCAGTTTAGTTACGGGAGCAGAAGCTTTCTTT	CASSLVTGAEAFF
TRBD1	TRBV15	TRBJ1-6	TGTGCCACCAGCAGAGTCGGGACAGGGGGCCATAATTCACCCCTCCACTTT	CATSRVGTGGHNSPLHF
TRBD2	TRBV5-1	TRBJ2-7	TGCGCCAGCGGGGGACTAGCGGGGGGCGCGCACTACGAGCAGTACTTC	CASGGLAGGAHYEQYF
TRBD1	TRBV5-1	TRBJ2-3	TGCGCCAGCAGCCTGGGACAGGGGGCAGATACGCAGTATTTT	CASSLGQGADTQYF
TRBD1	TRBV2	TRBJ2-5	TGTGCCAGCAGCCAAGACAGGGGGGGAGAGACCCAGTACTTC	CASSQDRGGETQYF
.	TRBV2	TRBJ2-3	TGTGCCAGCACCCCTACGGGGTCTTCGACAGATACGCAGTATTTT	CASTPTGSSTDTQYF
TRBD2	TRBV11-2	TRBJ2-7	TGTGCCAGCAGCGGACTAGCGGGGTACGAGCAGTACTTC	CASSGLAGYEQYF
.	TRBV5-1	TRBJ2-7	TGCGCCAGCAGCTTATCAGGTATTCGCGAGCAGTACTTC	CASSLSGIREQYF